This TCR beta chain was captured in a study of T cells in tuberculosis. Turning to the study itself: CD1B tetramers identified T cells specific for mycobacterial lipid GMM. A South African cohort included IGRA-negative adolescents, latently infected IGRA-positive adolescents and adults with active tuberculosis.

Measured with immunoSEQ multiplex PCR; TCRdb has only the in-frame clones, and not every one. The sample comprises about 36,000 clones, 93% of which are singletons, and roughly 7.2% rests with the top ten. Study-wide results and limits: Smaller alpha distances in active tuberculosis partly reflected shorter CDR3-alpha lengths.

Each donor contributed 85,000 to 100,000 T cells on average, unsorted. Points on this clone: Its target is unknown.

Germline V lookup: CDR1 LNHNV, CDR2 YYDKDF (reference sequence). The CDR3 contains 16 residues. Trimming removed 2 bases at V and 2 bases at J, with 16 bases between. The sequence was collected from a donor between 10 and 35 years old with latent tuberculosis or without tuberculosis infection. The chain is built from TRBV15 and TRBJ2-7; D might be TRBD2 (7 bases). Sequencing was performed on PBMCs. DNA of the CDR3: TGTGCCACCAGCAGAATCGTTATGGGGGGGCCCTACGAGCAGTACTTC. Amino acids: CATSRIVMGGPYEQYF.